This T cell receptor (beta chain) originates from a study of T-cell reconstitution after alpha-beta-depleted transplantation in children. Germline lookup yields CDR1 SQVTM and CDR2 ANQGSEA. V trimming: 4 bases; J trimming: 3 bases; junction bases outside the gene matches: 6. This CDR3 has 14 amino acids. Researchers prepared the TCRbeta library using unique molecular identifiers, the study reports. TCRdb re-derived calls from the PCR reads in MiXCR, one entry per CDR3 protein. The sample has about 90,000 distinct CDR3 sequences, around 15% seen once. Whole-study findings and limits: Where alpha-beta T cells came from about two months after transplant was reportedly several hundred expanded graft clones. Surviving thymic progenitors and recipient T cells were the source of high TCRbeta diversity at day 60 in some patients. A year had passed since transplant, and T-cell counts and diversity by then came mostly from newly produced T cells.

This clonotype was seen a few times. Its antigen remains unidentified. The TCR was taken from a male patient aged 2-15 years who had a stem cell transplant for acute lymphoblastic leukemia, so the T cells may come from the graft donor. Sequencing was performed on PBMCs, mostly from graft donor cells, taken 180 days after TCRalphabeta/CD19-depleted stem cell transplant. J is TRBJ2-1 and V is TRBV29-1, with 7 bases aligning to TRBD2. CDR3 DNA: TGCAGCGTTGTCGGCGGCGGGGGCTACAATGAGCAGTTCTTC. Protein: CSVVGGGGYNEQFF.